This T cell receptor (beta chain) was sequenced in a study of blood T cell repertoires in COVID-19. At the level of the study: COVID-19 samples, acute and convalescent, were from the United States, Italy and Spain.

Per the original data handling: Estimation of nucleated cell counts relied on the amplification of reference gene primers. Data came from immunoSEQ multiplex PCR; TCRdb stores just in-frame clones and leaves some out. V and J calls and clone size follow that table, whereas D and trimming were derived from the DNA. The sample consists of some 160,000 clones, about 82% of them appearing once. Seattle cases were enrolled at active infection and followed longitudinally. The receptor comes from a woman older than 75 with COVID-19, enrolled during active disease. The sequenced sample consisted of peripheral blood.

In DNA, the CDR3 is TGCGCCAGCAGCTTGAGCCCGACTGAGAGCCGCTATGGCTACACCTTC. Translating it yields CASSLSPTESRYGYTF. The V gene is TRBV5-1, the J gene TRBJ1-2; D is unresolved. Germline CDR1 SGHRS, CDR2 YFSETQ. The CDR3 extends over 16 amino acids. V was clipped by 1 base and J by 4 bases, with 17 bases between them.